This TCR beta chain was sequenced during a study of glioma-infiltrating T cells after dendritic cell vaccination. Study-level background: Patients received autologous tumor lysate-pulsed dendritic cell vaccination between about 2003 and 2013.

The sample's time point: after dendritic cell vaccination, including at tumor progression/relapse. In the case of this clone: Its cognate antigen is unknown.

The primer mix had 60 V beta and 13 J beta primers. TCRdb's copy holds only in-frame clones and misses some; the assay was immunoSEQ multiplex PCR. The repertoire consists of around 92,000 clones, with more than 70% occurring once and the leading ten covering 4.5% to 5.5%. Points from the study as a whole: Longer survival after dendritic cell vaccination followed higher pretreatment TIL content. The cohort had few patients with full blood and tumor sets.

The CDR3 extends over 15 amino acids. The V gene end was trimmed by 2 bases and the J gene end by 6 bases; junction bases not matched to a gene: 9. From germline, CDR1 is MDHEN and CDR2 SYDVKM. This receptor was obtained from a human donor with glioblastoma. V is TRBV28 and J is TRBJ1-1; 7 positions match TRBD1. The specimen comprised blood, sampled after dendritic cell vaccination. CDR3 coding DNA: TGTGCCAGCAGTTTAGGCGACAGGGTAGGGGCTGAAGCTTTCTTT. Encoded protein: CASSLGDRVGAEAFF.